The 21 T cell receptor beta chains listed next were all sequenced from one sample in a study of molecular identifiers for immune sequencing clone quantification. A single record per CDR3 protein comes from TCRdb applying MiXCR to the PCR reads. The sample lists fewer than 350,000 distinct CDR3 sequences, roughly 23% occurring once. The sequenced sample was naive CD8+ T cells from blood, with Jurkat cell RNA spiked in. Described subset: FACS-sorted CD8+CD4-CCR7+CD45RA+ naive T cells. The receptor set was obtained from a human donor in good health. Some libraries in this study had Jurkat cell RNA spiked in.

Ten or more counts support this clonotype. The CDR3 protein is CASSPTGRIQETQYF. CDR3 in DNA: TGCGCCAGCAGCCCGACCGGGAGGATCCAAGAGACCCAGTACTTC. The rearrangement uses TRBV5-1 and TRBJ2-5; the match to TRBD2 covers 7 bases. The junction had 7 bases not matched to a gene; V was cut back by 4 bases and J by 1 base. The CDR3 covers 15 residues. CDR1 SGHRS and CDR2 YFSETQ come from the germline V gene.

A note on this clonotype: A much larger clone lies one base from this, so it may be a read error. This chain links TRBV12-3 or TRBV12-4 with TRBJ2-7; TRBD1 matches 11 bases. The CDR3 sequence is 14 residues long. V trimming: 6 bases; J trimming: 4 bases; junction bases outside the gene matches: 5. DNA for the CDR3: TGTGCCAGCAGGGGACAGGGGGACGGGTACGAGCAGTACTTC. It specifies CASRGQGDGYEQYF.

On this clonotype itself: This may arise from a read error, as a much more abundant clone is one base away. The chain employs TRBV20-1 and TRBJ1-5; TRBD1 might be the D (5 bases). The CDR3 runs 15 residues. Looked up from germline, CDR1 is DFQATT and CDR2 is SNEGSKA (reference sequence). CDR3 residues: CSTRAGGTSNQPQHF. CDR3 in DNA: TGCAGTACTAGAGCGGGGGGGACTAGCAATCAGCCCCAGCATTTT.

This clonotype was seen at least ten times. The chain couples TRBV7-2 to TRBJ2-1; the D gene is possibly TRBD1 (6 bases). V lost 2 bases, J lost 2 bases, and 13 bases lay in between. This CDR3 has 16 amino acids. Germline CDR1 and CDR2: SGHTA and FQGNSA. The CDR3 nucleotides are TGTGCCAGCAGCTTATTAGCCCACAGGGCCTACAATGAGCAGTTCTTC. It yields the protein CASSLLAHRAYNEQFF.

This clonotype showed up just a few times. V is TRBV28 and J is TRBJ2-6; 9 bases map to TRBD1. The germline gives CDR1 MDHEN, CDR2 SYDVKM. V dropped 3 bases and J dropped 0; count of bases not matched to a gene: 6. The CDR3 has 18 residues. The CDR3: CASSFAGQGTSGANVLTF. Written as DNA, the CDR3 is TGTGCCAGCAGTTTTGCTGGACAGGGGACCTCTGGGGCCAACGTCCTGACTTTC.

The table lists this clonotype with many counts. The chain couples TRBV7-9 to TRBJ1-2; 11 bases match TRBD1. Germline V gives CDR1 SEHNR, CDR2 FQNEAQ (reference sequence). V lost 4 bases, J lost 6 bases, and 10 bases stayed unmatched. The CDR3 is 16 residues long. CDR3 residues: CASSSRTGGAFDGYTF. For the CDR3, the DNA is TGTGCCAGCAGCTCGAGGACAGGGGGCGCGTTTGATGGCTACACCTTC.

Notes on this clonotype: The junction differs from germline at one of its ends, possibly a read error. The gene calls are TRBV7-2 and TRBJ2-7; 13 bases fit TRBD2. The V gene's germline CDR1 is SGHTA and CDR2 FQGNSA. The CDR3 is made up of 18 amino acids. CDR3 loop: CAGSSGLAGAWSSYEQYF. As DNA, the CDR3 is TGCGCCGGCAGCTCCGGACTAGCGGGGGCCTGGAGCTCCTACGAGCAGTACTTC.

Regarding this clonotype: A much larger clone differs by one base, so this may be a read error. This chain uses TRBV6-9 with TRBJ1-5; 8 positions agree with TRBD1. CDR1 and CDR2 (germline): MNHGY, SVAAGI. V shed 8 bases, J shed 7 bases, and the junction held 22 bases outside the gene matches. The CDR3 runs 18 residues. As DNA, the CDR3 is TGTGCCAGCGGTTCGTCCTCGAGATTTGGACAGGGAAGCCAGCCCCAGCATTTT. This codes for CASGSSSRFGQGSQPQHF.

Many counts were recorded for this clonotype. In nucleotides, the CDR3 is TGCGCCAGCAGCCAAGATAGGGGGCGTTGGAACGAGCAGTACTTC. Its translation: CASSQDRGRWNEQYF. The chain uses TRBV4-3 and TRBJ2-7; 7 nucleotides align to TRBD1. With V trimmed by 0 bases and J by 5 bases, 7 bases remained unmatched. The CDR3 covers 15 residues. Germline V CDR1 and CDR2: LGHNA, YSLEER.

Details on this clonotype: This may be a read error, as it is one base from a much larger clone. The chain recombines TRBV28 with TRBJ1-5; no clear D. Germline CDR1 and CDR2: MDHEN and SYDVKM. The CDR3 contains 12 residues. CDR3 coding DNA: TGTACCAGCAGTACTACCTATCAGCCCCAGCATTTT. This sequence encodes CTSSTTYQPQHF.

This clonotype turned up a few times. The CDR3 DNA is TGTGCCAGCAGCGGGGTAGAAGACGAGCAGTACTTC. Residues: CASSGVEDEQYF. V and J are TRBV11-2 and TRBJ2-7, with unresolved D. In germline, CDR1 is SGHAT, CDR2 FQNNGV. Trimming shortened V by 5 bases and J by 5 bases, and 10 bases separated the two germline ends. The CDR3 contains 12 residues.

This rearrangement joins TRBV7-9 to TRBJ2-3, with 7 bases aligning to TRBD1. The trim removed 10 bases at V and 0 bases at J, leaving 4 bases unmatched. The germline V gene has CDR1 SEHNR and CDR2 FQNEAQ (reference sequence). This CDR3 has 13 residues. Here the CDR3 DNA reads TGTGCCATCAAAGGGGGCAGCACAGATACGCAGTATTTT. As protein: CAIKGGSTDTQYF.

As regards this clonotype: A clone one base away is much larger, so this may be a read error. The chain has TRBV24-1 and TRBJ2-1, with D unresolved. Trimming took off 7 bases at V and 7 bases at J, with 19 bases between the two ends. The germline gives CDR1 KGHDR, CDR2 SFDVKD. The CDR3 has 15 amino acids. The CDR3 DNA is TGTGCCACCAGCCCCTTAGGAGTGGCAGAGAATGAGCAGTTCTTC. It encodes CATSPLGVAENEQFF.

Turning to this clonotype: A much larger clone sits a single nucleotide away, making a read error possible. Here the CDR3 DNA reads TGTGCCAGCAGCTTATCATGGGGCCAGATAGGCAATGAGCAGTTCTTC. Translated, it gives CASSLSWGQIGNEQFF. The J gene is TRBJ2-1, the V gene TRBV7-9; D is perhaps TRBD1 (5 bases). The CDR3 length is 16 residues. CDR1 and CDR2 from the germline V gene are SEHNR and FQNEAQ (reference sequence). The V end lost 2 bases, the J end lost 6 bases, and 17 bases lay between the germline ends.

This clonotype was seen ten or more times. The rearrangement links TRBV24-1 to TRBJ2-2; maybe TRBD1 (5 bases). The ends were cut back, 6 bases at V and 0 bases at J, with 7 bases in the middle. CDR3 length: 14 residues. Germline lookup yields CDR1 KGHDR and CDR2 SFDVKD. The CDR3 sequence is CATSTTANTGELFF. CDR3 nucleotide sequence: TGTGCCACCAGTACGACAGCGAACACCGGGGAGCTGTTTTTT.

This clonotype came up many times. The V call is TRBV30, the J call TRBJ2-7; weak D call: TRBD1 (6 bases). The CDR3 has 12 residues. Trimming pared 5 bases from V and 6 bases from J, leaving 14 bases between. Germline V lookup: CDR1 GTSNPN, CDR2 SVGIG (reference sequence). CDR3 in DNA: TGTGCCTGGGGACCCACAGGGTTCGAGCAGTACTTC. It encodes CAWGPTGFEQYF.

On this clonotype: This clone may be a read error of a much larger clone one base away. The chain has TRBV6-6 and TRBJ2-7, with D unresolved. In germline, CDR1 is MNHNY, CDR2 SVGAGI (reference sequence). The CDR3 sequence is 12 residues long. DNA for the CDR3: TGTGCCAGCAGTTATGTAACCTACGAGCGGTACTTC. Translated, it gives CASSYVTYERYF.

This clonotype was recorded many times. The chain joins TRBV12-3 or TRBV12-4 to TRBJ1-1, with unresolved D. The CDR3 extends over 14 amino acids. V lost 1 base to trimming and J lost 1 base, with 7 bases between them. CDR3 sequence (DNA): TGTGCCAGCAGTTTAGTTCTCCCGAACACTGAAGCTTTCTTT. Residues: CASSLVLPNTEAFF.

This clonotype was seen more than once but under ten times. A much larger clone differs by one base, so this may be a read error. The chain carries TRBV4-1 and TRBJ2-1; D is unresolved. This CDR3 is built from 16 residues. In germline, CDR1 is MGHRA, CDR2 YSYEKL. Trimming pared 1 base from V and 2 bases from J, leaving 12 bases between. The CDR3 loop is CASSQGRGGPYNEQFF. For the CDR3, the DNA is TGCGCCAGCAGCCAAGGTCGAGGCGGACCCTACAATGAGCAGTTCTTC.

This clonotype has only a few counts. V and J are TRBV4-1 and TRBJ1-1; perhaps TRBD1 as D (5 bases). The CDR3 is 15 amino acids. V gave up 4 bases and J gave up 5 bases, with 17 bases separating them. In germline, CDR1 is MGHRA, CDR2 YSYEKL. For the CDR3, the DNA is TGCGCCAGCAGCCCCGAATCGGGGGTAGGGACTGAAGCTTTCTTT. It specifies CASSPESGVGTEAFF.

On this clonotype: A much larger clone differs by one base, so this may be a read error. The chain uses TRBV4-3 and TRBJ2-5; the D gene is possibly TRBD2 (5 bases). Germline assignment: CDR1 LGHNA and CDR2 YSLEER. This CDR3 comprises 14 residues. This chain's CDR3 is CAGSQEASFETQYF. In nucleotides, the CDR3 is TGCGCCGGCAGCCAGGAGGCTAGTTTTGAGACCCAGTACTTC.